The following is a T cell receptor (beta chain) sequence with its context. This sample is part of a study of CD8 T cells in Susac syndrome. Sequencing of TCR beta covered CD8+ and CD4+ T cells obtained from blood. The patients who served as multiple sclerosis controls were treatment-naive and had stable or active relapsing-remitting disease that fulfilled the revised McDonald criteria. RNA, at about 0.45 to 1 ug, was reverse transcribed with random hexamers. TCR beta CDR3 was amplified by immunoSEQ covering 54 Vbeta and 13 Jbeta. TCRdb reanalysed the immunoSEQ multiplex PCR reads using MiXCR and keeps one entry per CDR3 protein. Among 210,000 or so distinct CDR3 sequences, 80% to 95% were seen once, and the ten largest hold about 0.12%. The CDR3 runs to 12 residues. Germline CDR1 is MDHEN and CDR2 is SYDVKM. The V end was cut by 5 bases, the J end by 7 bases, with 9 bases between.

V and J are TRBV28 and TRBJ2-4; D is uncertain. The origin of this receptor is a human donor with multiple sclerosis. The sequencing sample was made of CD8+ T cells from PBMCs. The chain's CDR3 is CASSPPENIQYF. The CDR3 DNA follows: TGTGCCAGCAGTCCCCCAGAGAACATTCAGTACTTC. Together with reference TRBV28 and TRBJ2-4, the CDR3 gives the full variable domain: DVKVTQSSRYLVKRTGEKVFLECVQDMDHENMFWYRQDPGLGLRLIYFSYDVKMKEKGDIPEGYSVSREKKERFSLILESASTNQTSMYLCASSPPENIQYFGAGTRLSVL.